The sequence of this T cell receptor (beta chain) was determined in a study of OX40 agonist ivuxolimab in advanced cancers. Overall study: Patients were 65% to 85% male with ages roughly 20 to 85, mean about 65.

Trimming stripped 2 bases from V and 2 bases from J, with 12 bases between. The CDR3 has 15 amino acids. Germline V gene data show CDR1 as MNHEY and CDR2 as SVGAGI. Produced via immunoSEQ multiplex PCR; TCRdb's table is partial and in-frame only. The sample includes approximately 160,000 clones, around 94% of them seen just once. The TCR was taken from an adult with an advanced solid tumor such as melanoma, head and neck, liver or kidney cancer. J is TRBJ1-1 and V is TRBV6-5; a possible D gene is TRBD1 (6 bases). Sequenced here: CD4+ or CD8+ T cells sorted from blood, sampled in a trial of the OX40 agonist ivuxolimab. CDR3 residues: CASSYRRGANTEAFF. DNA for the CDR3: TGTGCCAGCAGTTACAGACGGGGGGCAAACACTGAAGCTTTCTTT.